These 27 T cell receptor beta chains were all obtained from the same sample, sequenced in a study of blood T cell repertoires in COVID-19 (dated by TCRdb to 2018 to 2020). To prepare the library, the immunoSEQ multiplex PCR assay was applied. This is the immuneACCESS table as TCRdb keeps it, with only in-frame sequences that have V and J called. A part of the clones is gone; compared with another copy, unresolved V genes explain less than half, and the rest is unexplained. The sample table shows about 200,000 clones, and approximately 81% are seen once. The ten largest clones represent approximately 19% of the sample. The sample taken for sequencing was PBMCs or T cells enriched from blood (not recorded which). All receptors derive from a man aged 35 to 55 who had recovered from COVID-19.

This chain links TRBV5-8 with TRBJ2-7; TRBD2 matches 12 bases. The length of the CDR3 is 16 residues. V trimming: 4 bases; J trimming: 6 bases; junction bases outside the gene matches: 11. CDR1 and CDR2 (germline): SGHTS, YDEGEE. CDR3 DNA sequence: TGTGCCAGCAGCCTCCCTAGCGGGAGGGCCTTACCCGAGCAGTACTTC. It encodes CASSLPSGRALPEQYF.

The V and J genes are TRBV11-3 and TRBJ2-1, with D tentatively TRBD2 (5 bases). The CDR3 runs 16 residues. Germline V CDR1 and CDR2: SGHNT, YENEEA. The ends were cut back, 0 bases at V and 0 bases at J, with 9 bases in the middle. The CDR3 region is CASSLERVGSYNEQFF. The CDR3, as DNA: TGTGCCAGCAGCTTAGAGAGGGTCGGCTCCTACAATGAGCAGTTCTTC.

The chain couples TRBV7-6 to TRBJ2-7; TRBD2 agrees at 7 bases. J gave up 6 bases and V 1 base, and 6 bases lay outside the gene matches. The CDR3 is made up of 14 amino acids. Germline assignment: CDR1 SGHVS and CDR2 FNYEAQ. The CDR3 spells CASSLGGGPSEQYF. DNA of the CDR3: TGTGCCAGCAGCTTAGGGGGAGGGCCCTCCGAGCAGTACTTC.

This rearrangement joins TRBV7-9 to TRBJ2-7, with 9 positions matching TRBD1. The germline CDR1 and CDR2 sequences are SEHNR and FQNEAQ (reference sequence). Trimming took 5 bases from V and 6 from J; bases not matched to a gene: 11. The CDR3 loop spans 15 amino acids. The CDR3: CASSPDRTGVGEQYF. CDR3 nucleotides: TGTGCCAGCAGCCCAGACCGGACAGGGGTAGGCGAGCAGTACTTC.

This clone showed up just a few times. The rearrangement links TRBV11-3 to TRBJ1-2, with 10 bases matching TRBD1. CDR3 length: 13 residues. Germline lookup yields CDR1 SGHNT and CDR2 YENEEA. J lost 7 bases, V lost 5 bases, and 4 bases had no gene match. The DNA for the CDR3 is TGTGCCAGCAGCAACCGGGACAGGGGTGGCTACACCTTC. Translating gives CASSNRDRGGYTF. Full variable domain (remainder filled in from reference TRBV11-3 and TRBJ1-2): EAGVVQSPRYKIIEKKQPVAFWCNPISGHNTLYWYLQNLGQGPELLIRYENEEAVDDSQLPKDRFSAERLKGVDSTLKIQPAELGDSAVYLCASSNRDRGGYTFGSGTRLTVV.

The chain has TRBV27 and TRBJ2-3; D uncertain. CDR3 length: 14 amino acids. The V end was cut by 4 bases, the J end by 5 bases, with 13 bases between. Germline assignment: CDR1 MNHEY and CDR2 SMNVEV (reference sequence). CDR3 residues: CASSSSSVVDTQYF. CDR3 nucleotide sequence: TGTGCCAGCAGTTCATCCTCTGTCGTAGATACGCAGTATTTT.

The chain is built from TRBV13 and TRBJ2-2; 9 nucleotides match TRBD2. The CDR3 runs to 15 residues. Germline CDR1 reads PRHDT; CDR2 reads FYEKMQ (reference sequence). The V and J ends lost 5 bases and 8 bases, in that order; junction bases with no gene match: 9. The chain's CDR3 is CASSRGLADRGELFF. In DNA, the CDR3 is TGTGCCAGCAGCCGGGGACTAGCAGATCGAGGGGAGCTGTTTTTT.

This clone was seen just once. J is TRBJ1-1 and V is TRBV11-3; possible D gene TRBD1, 5 bases. V gave up 6 bases and J gave up 8 bases, with 10 bases separating them. This CDR3 has 11 amino acids. Looked up from germline, CDR1 is SGHNT and CDR2 is YENEEA. CDR3 sequence reads: CASRTGGEAFF. The CDR3 nucleotides are TGTGCCAGCAGGACGGGGGGAGAAGCTTTCTTT.

CDR3 sequence reads: CASLRMGQGNQPQHF. As DNA, the CDR3 is TGTGCCAGCCTTAGGATGGGACAGGGGAATCAGCCCCAGCATTTT. The chain joins TRBV5-6 to TRBJ1-5, with 10 bases fitting TRBD1. Germline values: CDR1 SGHDT, CDR2 YYEEEE. Trimming took 7 bases from V and 4 from J; bases not matched to a gene: 8. The CDR3 is 15 residues long. The full variable domain, rest sourced from reference TRBV5-6 and TRBJ1-5, is DAGVTQSPTHLIKTRGQQVTLRCSPKSGHDTVSWYQQALGQGPQFIFQYYEEEERQRGNFPDRFSGHQFPNYSSELNVNALLLGDSALYLCASLRMGQGNQPQHFGDGTRLSIL.

The V and J genes are TRBV2 and TRBJ1-2; unclear D gene. Trimming left V 2 bases short and J 1 base short, with 8 bases between. Germline V gene data show CDR1 as SNHLY and CDR2 as FYNNEI. There are 14 residues in the CDR3. The CDR3 DNA is TGTGCCAGCAGTGAATGGTACAGTAACTATGGCTACACCTTC. Translating it yields CASSEWYSNYGYTF.

The chain uses TRBV7-2 and TRBJ2-7; TRBD1 matches at 7 bases. The CDR3 length is 15 residues. The trim removed 5 bases at V and 0 bases at J, leaving 7 bases unmatched. Germline CDR1 SGHTA, CDR2 FQGNSA. The CDR3 bases are TGTGCCAGCAGCCTAGGGCCAGGGGGCTCCTACGAGCAGTACTTC. Its translation: CASSLGPGGSYEQYF.

The chain uses TRBV27 and TRBJ1-6, with D perhaps TRBD1 (6 bases). Trimming pared 2 bases from V and 9 bases from J, leaving 8 bases between. This CDR3 has 13 amino acids. In germline, CDR1 is MNHEY, CDR2 SMNVEV (reference sequence). The CDR3 region is CASSLTGPSPLHF. The CDR3, as DNA: TGTGCCAGCAGTTTAACAGGGCCTTCACCCCTCCACTTT.

The chain recombines TRBV2 with TRBJ1-4, with TRBD1 as a possible D gene (5 bases). Germline V gene lookup returns CDR1 SNHLY and CDR2 FYNNEI. Trimming left V 6 bases short and J 3 bases short, with 14 bases between. The CDR3 is 15 residues long. CDR3 nucleotide sequence: TGTGCCAGCAGCCCCGACAGAGGACCTAATGAAAAACTGTTTTTT. Translated, it gives CASSPDRGPNEKLFF. The full variable domain, rest sourced from reference TRBV2 and TRBJ1-4, is EPEVTQTPSHQVTQMGQEVILRCVPISNHLYFYWYRQILGQKVEFLVSFYNNEISEKSEIFDDQFSVERPDGSNFTLKIRSTKLEDSAMYFCASSPDRGPNEKLFFGSGTQLSVL.

This clone was detected a few times. V and J are TRBV3-1 (or the pseudogene TRBV3-2) and TRBJ1-5; 7 positions agree with TRBD1. The CDR3 has 15 amino acids. The V gene's germline CDR1 is LGHDT and CDR2 YNNKEL (reference sequence). Germline trimming cut 0 bases from V and 6 bases from J; bases unmatched to any gene: 5. CDR3 sequence (DNA): TGTGCCAGCAGCCAAGACCACAGGGGCGGTCAGCCCCAGCATTTT. It yields the protein CASSQDHRGGQPQHF.

This chain links TRBV4-1 with TRBJ2-7; 12 nucleotides align to TRBD2. Trimming took 4 bases from V and 1 from J; bases not matched to a gene: 17. Germline V gene lookup returns CDR1 MGHRA and CDR2 YSYEKL. This CDR3 is built from 20 residues. CDR3 nucleotide sequence: TGCGCCAGCAGCCCTATAGGGCCAGGGAGGCTAGCGGGAGGGTCCTACGAGCAGTACTTC. This encodes CASSPIGPGRLAGGSYEQYF.

J is TRBJ1-2 and V is TRBV28; D is possibly TRBD1 (6 bases). The CDR3 contains 14 residues. The V end lost 6 bases, the J end lost 8 bases, and 19 bases lay between the germline ends. Germline loops: CDR1 MDHEN, CDR2 SYDVKM. This CDR3 is CASSSGGGAWGYTF. The CDR3 DNA sequence: TGTGCCAGCAGCAGCGGAGGGGGGGCCTGGGGCTACACCTTC.

The CDR3 is CASSQEVSGNTIYF. DNA of the CDR3: TGTGCCAGCAGCCAGGAGGTCTCTGGAAACACCATATATTTT. The V and J genes are TRBV14 and TRBJ1-3; D remains ambiguous. Trimming stripped 3 bases from V and 0 bases from J, with 6 bases between. The CDR3 extends over 14 amino acids. Per the germline V gene, CDR1 is SGHDN and CDR2 is FVKESK.

This clone was seen many times. This chain uses TRBV19 with TRBJ2-2; 12 bases are shared with TRBD1. CDR1 LNHDA and CDR2 SQIVND come from the germline V gene (reference sequence). CDR3 length equals 16 residues. With 5 bases clipped from V and 7 bases from J, the junction kept 8 bases outside the gene matches. DNA of the CDR3: TGTGCCAGTAGTCACCGGGACAGGGGGCTATTCGGGGAGCTGTTTTTT. Residues: CASSHRDRGLFGELFF.

This clone showed up just once. The chain is built from TRBV28 and TRBJ2-7; TRBD1 aligns across 11 bases. The ends lost 6 bases at V and 3 bases at J; junction bases unmatched: 4. This CDR3 region has 14 residues. Germline CDR1 is MDHEN and CDR2 is SYDVKM. This chain's CDR3 is CASRRGTGGYEQYF. DNA for the CDR3: TGTGCCAGCAGGAGGGGGACAGGGGGCTACGAGCAGTACTTC.

This clone was detected only once. The genes are TRBV2 and TRBJ2-3; D unresolved. Trimming stripped 4 bases from V and 2 bases from J, with 7 bases between. This CDR3 comprises 13 residues. Germline values: CDR1 SNHLY, CDR2 FYNNEI. CDR3 in DNA: TGTGCCAGCAGTGGTAGTTCCACAGATACGCAGTATTTT. The encoded protein is CASSGSSTDTQYF.

The CDR3 protein is CASSSPTISGRETQYF. The CDR3 DNA is TGTGCCAGCAGTTCCCCTACGATTAGCGGGAGGGAGACCCAGTACTTC. The chain recombines TRBV6-5 with TRBJ2-5; 10 positions match TRBD2. The junction had 10 bases not matched to a gene; V was cut back by 4 bases and J by 5 bases. Germline-derived CDR1 and CDR2 are MNHEY and SVGAGI. CDR3 length: 16 amino acids.

The chain joins TRBV19 to TRBJ1-2, with D unclear. This CDR3 contains 14 residues. V was clipped by 3 bases and J by 4 bases, with 12 bases between them. Per the germline V gene, CDR1 is LNHDA and CDR2 is SQIVND (reference sequence). CDR3 amino acids: CASSMTSGSYGYTF. The CDR3 DNA follows: TGTGCCAGTAGTATGACTTCGGGGTCCTATGGCTACACCTTC.

This clone was seen once. The chain recombines TRBV7-8 with TRBJ1-1; TRBD1 is a possible D gene (5 bases). The CDR3 is made up of 15 amino acids. V dropped 8 bases and J dropped 1 base, with 17 bases sitting between them. From germline, CDR1 is SGHVS and CDR2 FQNEAQ. The CDR3 DNA sequence: TGTGCCAGCCGCCGGGGGGGGAAGCCGAACACTGAAGCTTTCTTT. Residues: CASRRGGKPNTEAFF.

CDR3 nucleotides: TGCGCCAGCAGCCAAGATTGGGGGACAGGAAATGAAAAACTGTTTTTT. Translating it yields CASSQDWGTGNEKLFF. This chain connects TRBV4-3 to TRBJ1-4; 8 nucleotides line up with TRBD1. The CDR3 sequence is 16 residues long. The germline V gene has CDR1 LGHNA and CDR2 YSLEER. The V gene end was trimmed by 0 bases and the J gene end by 5 bases; junction bases not matched to a gene: 5.

V usage is TRBV2 and J usage is TRBJ1-6; possibly TRBD1 for D (6 bases). Germline V lookup: CDR1 SNHLY, CDR2 FYNNEI. Between the trimmed V and J ends, which lost 8 bases and 8 bases, there was a span of 22 bases. This CDR3 has 16 residues. CDR3 loop: CASSVRGTFLDSPLHF. The CDR3 coding sequence is TGTGCCAGCTCCGTAAGGGGGACCTTCCTGGATTCACCCCTCCACTTT.

This clone was recorded only once. The chain joins TRBV9 to TRBJ2-1; TRBD2 aligns across 8 bases. The germline gives CDR1 SGDLS, CDR2 YYNGEE. This CDR3 contains 14 residues. J gave up 10 bases and V 2 bases, and 8 bases lay outside the gene matches. The DNA for the CDR3 is TGTGCCAGCAGCGTCGTTCCGAGCGGGGGCGAGCAGTTCTTC. It encodes CASSVVPSGGEQFF.

The V and J genes are TRBV30 and TRBJ1-2; D may be TRBD1 (5 bases). The V end was cut by 2 bases, the J end by 4 bases, with 8 bases between. This CDR3 has 12 residues. The germline V gene encodes CDR1 GTSNPN and CDR2 SVGIG (reference sequence). The CDR3 region has the DNA TGTGCCTGGAGTCTAGGGGCCTATGGCTACACCTTC. It specifies CAWSLGAYGYTF.